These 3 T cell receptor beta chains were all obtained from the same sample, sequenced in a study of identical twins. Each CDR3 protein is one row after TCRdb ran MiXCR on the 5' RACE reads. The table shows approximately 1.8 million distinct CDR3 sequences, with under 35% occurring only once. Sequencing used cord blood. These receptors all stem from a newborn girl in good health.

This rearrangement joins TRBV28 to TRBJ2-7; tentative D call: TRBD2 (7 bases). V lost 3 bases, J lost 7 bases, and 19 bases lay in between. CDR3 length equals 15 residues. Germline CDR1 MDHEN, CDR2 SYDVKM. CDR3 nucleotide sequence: TGTGCCAGCAGTTTTAGGGGGAGGGCCTACAATGAGCAGTACTTC. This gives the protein CASSFRGRAYNEQYF. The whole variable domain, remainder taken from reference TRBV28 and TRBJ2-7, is DVKVTQSSRYLVKRTGEKVFLECVQDMDHENMFWYRQDPGLGLRLIYFSYDVKMKEKGDIPEGYSVSREKKERFSLILESASTNQTSMYLCASSFRGRAYNEQYFGPGTRLTVT.

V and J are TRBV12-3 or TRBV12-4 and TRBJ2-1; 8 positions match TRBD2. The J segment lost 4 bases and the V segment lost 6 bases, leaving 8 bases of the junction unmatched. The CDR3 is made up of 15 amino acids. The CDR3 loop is CASRNKRGSYNEQFF. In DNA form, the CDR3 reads TGTGCCAGCAGAAACAAGCGGGGGTCGTACAATGAGCAGTTCTTC.

The CDR3 bases are TGCAGCGTTCAGTCACCGGGACAGGGCATCCTTGGGAGCTCCTACGAGCAGTACTTC. Protein: CSVQSPGQGILGSSYEQYF. J is TRBJ2-7 and V is TRBV29-1; 9 bases are a match to TRBD1. Looked up from germline, CDR1 is SQVTM and CDR2 is ANQGSEA. Trimming took 5 bases from V and 0 from J; bases not matched to a gene: 20. CDR3 size: 19 residues.